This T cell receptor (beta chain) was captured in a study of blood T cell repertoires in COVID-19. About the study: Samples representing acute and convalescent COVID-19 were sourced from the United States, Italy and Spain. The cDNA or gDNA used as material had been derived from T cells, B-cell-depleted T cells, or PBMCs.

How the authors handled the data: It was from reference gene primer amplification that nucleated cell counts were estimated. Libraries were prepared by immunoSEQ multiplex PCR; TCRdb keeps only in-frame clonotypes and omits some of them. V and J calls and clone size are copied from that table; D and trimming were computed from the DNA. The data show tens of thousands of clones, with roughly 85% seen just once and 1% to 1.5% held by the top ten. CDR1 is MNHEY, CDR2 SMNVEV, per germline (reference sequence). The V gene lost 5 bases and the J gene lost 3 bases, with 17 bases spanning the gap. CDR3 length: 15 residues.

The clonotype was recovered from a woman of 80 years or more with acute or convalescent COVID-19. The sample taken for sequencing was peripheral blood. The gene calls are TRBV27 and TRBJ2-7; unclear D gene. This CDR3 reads CASSLKTAAVYEQYF. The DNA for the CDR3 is TGTGCCAGCAGTCTTAAGACTGCCGCGGTCTACGAGCAGTACTTC.